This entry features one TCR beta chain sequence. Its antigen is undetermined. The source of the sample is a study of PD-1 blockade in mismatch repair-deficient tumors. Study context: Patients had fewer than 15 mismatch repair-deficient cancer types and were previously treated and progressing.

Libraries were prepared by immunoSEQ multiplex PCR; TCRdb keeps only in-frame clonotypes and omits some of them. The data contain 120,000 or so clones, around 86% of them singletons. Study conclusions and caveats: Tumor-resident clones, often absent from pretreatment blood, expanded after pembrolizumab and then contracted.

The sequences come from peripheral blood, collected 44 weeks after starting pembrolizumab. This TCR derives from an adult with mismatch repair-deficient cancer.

The CDR3 is CASRVEGLAGPNTGELFF. The DNA of the CDR3 is TGTGCCAGCAGGGTCGAGGGGCTAGCGGGACCGAACACCGGGGAGCTGTTTTTT. The V and J genes are TRBV2 and TRBJ2-2; TRBD2 matches at 9 bases. This CDR3 is 18 amino acids long. CDR1 SNHLY and CDR2 FYNNEI come from the germline V gene. V shed 6 bases and J 0 bases; nucleotides not matched to a gene: 11.